Included here is one TCR beta chain sequence, with context. What it recognizes is unknown. This sample was included in a study of cytomegalovirus exposure and HLA in healthy donors. Study outcomes and limitations: A later analysis, which compared TCR beta chains of equal frequency, found the HLA-associated ones more clonally expanded. The study had only CMV serostatus as immune exposure information. Many donors carried some public TCRs, although rarity characterized most TCR sequences. In a later analysis, TCR beta V- and J-gene trimming showed a link to a missense DCLRE1C variant.

The ends were cut back, 6 bases at V and 4 bases at J, with 12 bases in the middle. Germline loops: CDR1 ENHRY, CDR2 SYGVKD. The length of the CDR3 is 13 residues. With 60 Vbeta and 13 Jbeta primers, the PCR was carried out. Some clones are missing from TCRdb's copy, which holds only in-frame ones; the method was immunoSEQ multiplex PCR. The sample records about 120,000 clones, about a sixth being singletons. The sequence was obtained from a female donor in good health and CMV-seropositive. The J gene is TRBJ2-5, the V gene TRBV10-3, with D perhaps matching TRBD1 (6 bases). Sample: PBMCs. The chain's CDR3 is CAISQGSGETQYF. CDR3 DNA sequence: TGTGCCATCAGCCAGGGGTCGGGAGAGACCCAGTACTTC.